Shown below are 15 T cell receptor beta chains from a single sample sequenced in a study of technical replicates of blood from four donors. Only in-frame clones appear in the TCRdb table, and some are missing; sequencing was by immunoSEQ multiplex PCR. The sample consists of 70,000 to 95,000 clones, approximately 96% of them appearing once. Sequencing was performed on T cells isolated from PBMCs. The receptors here all came from a human donor in good health.

The J gene is TRBJ1-1, the V gene TRBV4-1; D might be TRBD1 (6 bases). V was cut by 4 bases and J by 0 bases, with 9 bases left in between. Germline V lookup: CDR1 MGHRA, CDR2 YSYEKL. The CDR3 spans 14 residues. The CDR3: CASSPPGVNTEAFF. The CDR3 region has the DNA TGCGCCAGCAGCCCCCCAGGGGTGAACACTGAAGCTTTCTTT.

The chain carries TRBV28 and TRBJ2-1, with D hard to call. Germline assignment: CDR1 MDHEN and CDR2 SYDVKM. Trimming left V 7 bases short and J 6 bases short, with 13 bases between. The CDR3 covers 13 residues. The CDR3 bases are TGTGCCAGCACCCTCTCCTACGGCAATGAGCAGTTCTTC. Translation: CASTLSYGNEQFF.

The chain has TRBV5-1 and TRBJ1-2, with 7 bases identical to TRBD1. Germline CDR1 reads SGHRS; CDR2 reads YFSETQ. The CDR3 runs to 13 residues. V was clipped by 4 bases and J by 8 bases; unmatched bases: 8. CDR3 in amino acids: CASSVTGDWGYTF. The CDR3 DNA reads as TGCGCCAGCAGCGTTACAGGGGATTGGGGCTACACCTTC.

The J gene is TRBJ1-1, the V gene TRBV25-1; possible D gene TRBD1, 6 bases. Trimming pared 10 bases from V and 11 bases from J, leaving 20 bases between. Germline lookup yields CDR1 MGHDK and CDR2 SYGVNS. The CDR3 is 12 residues long. DNA for the CDR3: TGTGCCACAACAGGGCTGGGCCGGACGGCTTTCTTT. Residues: CATTGLGRTAFF. Full variable domain (missing parts from reference TRBV25-1 and TRBJ1-1): EADIYQTPRYLVIGTGKKITLECSQTMGHDKMYWYQQDPGMELHLIHYSYGVNSTEKGDLSSESTVSRIRTEHFPLTLESARPSHTSQYLCATTGLGRTAFFGQGTRLTVV.

The gene calls are TRBV4-1 and TRBJ2-5; D is perhaps TRBD2 (7 bases). The CDR3 totals 18 residues. Trimming took off 4 bases at V and 5 bases at J, with 26 bases between the two ends. Germline values: CDR1 MGHRA, CDR2 YSYEKL. The CDR3 sequence is CASSLPDGGGLGGETQYF. The CDR3 region has the DNA TGCGCCAGCAGCCTCCCCGACGGCGGGGGCCTAGGGGGGGAGACCCAGTACTTC.

The genes are TRBV5-1 and TRBJ2-1, with D maybe TRBD2 (6 bases). Deletions cut 0 bases from V and 5 bases from J, with 12 bases between. The germline V gene has CDR1 SGHRS and CDR2 YFSETQ. This CDR3 has 15 amino acids. The CDR3 region has the DNA TGCGCCAGCAGCTTGGGGCTAGCGCCGAACAATGAGCAGTTCTTC. It specifies CASSLGLAPNNEQFF.

This clone appeared a single time. The chain carries TRBV28 and TRBJ1-5, with a weak D call TRBD1 (5 bases). Germline CDR1 and CDR2: MDHEN and SYDVKM. The CDR3 is 13 residues long. Trimming removed 8 bases from V and 2 bases from J, with 10 bases in between. CDR3 DNA: TGTGCCAGCTACACGGGGGGCAATCAGCCCCAGCATTTT. Protein: CASYTGGNQPQHF.

The chain links TRBV25-1 to TRBJ2-7; 12 nucleotides align to TRBD2. The V gene's germline CDR1 is MGHDK and CDR2 SYGVNS. This CDR3 contains 16 residues. The J segment lost 4 bases and the V segment lost 1 base, leaving 5 bases of the junction unmatched. The CDR3 protein is CASSEFPTSGRYEQYF. The CDR3, as DNA: TGTGCCAGCAGTGAATTCCCAACTAGCGGGAGGTACGAGCAGTACTTC.

The V and J genes are TRBV5-4 and TRBJ2-3; TRBD1 might be the D (6 bases). Per the germline V gene, CDR1 is SGHNT and CDR2 is YYREEE (reference sequence). The CDR3 loop spans 15 amino acids. The V end was cut by 4 bases, the J end by 2 bases, with 14 bases between. CDR3 amino acids: CASSRDRIYTDTQYF. The CDR3 bases are TGTGCCAGCAGCCGAGACAGGATTTACACAGATACGCAGTATTTT.

V gene TRBV5-8 combines with J gene TRBJ1-1; unclear D gene. The V end lost 4 bases, the J end lost 1 base, and 11 bases lay between the germline ends. The germline CDR1 and CDR2 sequences are SGHTS and YDEGEE. This CDR3 region has 14 residues. The CDR3 protein is CASSLYDTNTEAFF. The CDR3 DNA sequence: TGTGCCAGCAGCCTTTATGACACGAACACTGAAGCTTTCTTT.

The rearrangement links TRBV9 to TRBJ1-2; D call uncertain. Deletions cut 7 bases from V and 5 bases from J, with 18 bases between. The CDR3 loop spans 14 amino acids. CDR1 and CDR2 from the germline V gene are SGDLS and YYNGEE. CDR3 sequence: CASQPTSLPYGYTF. The CDR3 DNA follows: TGTGCCAGCCAACCGACAAGTCTCCCTTATGGCTACACCTTC.

In its sample, this clone was seen once. J is TRBJ2-7 and V is TRBV2; possibly TRBD2 for D (6 bases). In germline, CDR1 is SNHLY, CDR2 FYNNEI. This CDR3 spans 14 amino acids. Between the trimmed V and J ends, which lost 7 bases and 5 bases, there was a span of 18 bases. The CDR3 loop is CASKRVDSFNEQYF. For the CDR3, the DNA is TGTGCCAGCAAGCGGGTAGACTCCTTCAACGAGCAGTACTTC.

This rearrangement joins TRBV18 to TRBJ2-1, with 7 bases lining up with TRBD2. Germline CDR1 and CDR2: KGHSH and LQKENI. CDR3 length: 16 residues. The V segment lost 4 bases and the J segment 0 bases; nucleotides outside the gene matches: 6. The CDR3 spells CASSLASGSSYNEQFF. CDR3 bases: TGTGCCAGCTCACTGGCTAGCGGTAGCTCCTACAATGAGCAGTTCTTC.

The count of this clone is one. This chain joins TRBV6-5 and TRBJ1-1; weak D call: TRBD1 (5 bases). CDR1 MNHEY and CDR2 SVGAGI come from the germline V gene. Trimming stripped 0 bases from V and 8 bases from J, with 10 bases between. The CDR3 is 13 residues long. The CDR3 bases are TGTGCCAGCAGTTACTCGGGGTGGACAGAAGCTTTCTTT. It translates to CASSYSGWTEAFF.

The V gene is TRBV2, the J gene TRBJ1-1; 7 bases are shared with TRBD1. V was pared by 3 bases and J by 2 bases, with 9 bases of the junction left unmatched. The germline V gene has CDR1 SNHLY and CDR2 FYNNEI. The CDR3 has 16 amino acids. The CDR3 nucleotides read TGTGCCAGCAGTGACCCCGGACAGGCTGTTAACACTGAAGCTTTCTTT. It encodes CASSDPGQAVNTEAFF.